The next 31 T cell receptor beta chains were all read from a single sample in a study of cytomegalovirus exposure and HLA in healthy donors (dated by TCRdb to 2017 to 2019). The library came from the immunoSEQ multiplex PCR assay. A mixture of 60 forward primers for TCR Vbeta segments and 13 reverse primers for TCR Jbeta segments was used in the multiplex PCR. The clones in this table, taken by TCRdb from immuneACCESS, are in-frame only. Not every clone is retained; where verified, under half of the shortfall comes from an unresolved V gene, and the cause of the rest is unknown. In all, the sample holds about 190,000 clones, and 65% to 80% of those were seen once. The top ten clonotypes cover over 4% of the sample. The sample taken for sequencing was PBMCs. The receptors were sampled from a man aged 25-40 years in good health and CMV-seropositive.

The sample holds one count of this clone. The chain carries TRBV9 and TRBJ2-5, with TRBD2 identical over 12 bases. Germline V gene lookup returns CDR1 SGDLS and CDR2 YYNGEE. The CDR3 extends over 17 amino acids. The V gene end was trimmed by 3 bases and the J gene end by 4 bases; junction bases not matched to a gene: 10. CDR3 sequence: CASSERGTSGSGETQYF. The CDR3, as DNA: TGTGCCAGCAGCGAACGAGGGACTAGCGGGTCAGGAGAGACCCAGTACTTC. The entire variable domain, with the rest obtained from reference TRBV9 and TRBJ2-5, is as follows: DSGVTQTPKHLITATGQRVTLRCSPRSGDLSVYWYQQSLDQGLQFLIQYYNGEERAKGNILERFSAQQFPDLHSELNLSSLELGDSALYFCASSERGTSGSGETQYFGPGTRLLVL.

V is TRBV2 and J is TRBJ2-4, with a weak D call TRBD2 (5 bases). The V and J ends lost 5 bases and 0 bases respectively, with 11 bases between them. CDR1 SNHLY and CDR2 FYNNEI come from the germline V gene. This CDR3 has 15 residues. The CDR3 bases are TGTGCCAGCAGTCAAGACGGGGTAGCCAAAAACATTCAGTACTTC. Its protein product is CASSQDGVAKNIQYF.

The chain uses TRBV7-9 and TRBJ2-7; 10 bases match TRBD1. The CDR3 length is 13 residues. V shed 9 bases and J 5 bases; nucleotides not matched to a gene: 7. Germline V gene lookup returns CDR1 SEHNR and CDR2 FQNEAQ (reference sequence). CDR3 nucleotide sequence: TGTGCCAGTAAGGACAGGGGGTCAGACGAGCAGTACTTC. Protein sequence: CASKDRGSDEQYF.

The chain uses TRBV28 and TRBJ2-3; D perhaps matches TRBD2 (5 bases). The CDR3 has 16 residues. V lost 5 bases to trimming and J lost 2 bases, with 17 bases between them. From germline, CDR1 is MDHEN and CDR2 SYDVKM. The CDR3 spells CASSARVAWDTDTQYF. In DNA, the CDR3 is TGTGCCAGCAGTGCGCGGGTAGCGTGGGACACAGATACGCAGTATTTT.

This clone appeared a few times. The rearrangement uses TRBV10-3 and TRBJ1-3; possible D gene TRBD1, 5 bases. Germline CDR1 is ENHRY and CDR2 is SYGVKD. This CDR3 is 16 amino acids long. Trimming removed 0 bases from V and 0 bases from J, with 9 bases in between. The CDR3 sequence is CAISESGLNSGNTIYF. The DNA for the CDR3 is TGTGCCATCAGTGAGTCGGGGCTGAACTCTGGAAACACCATATATTTT.

V is TRBV9 and J is TRBJ2-7, with D possibly TRBD1 on 5 matching bases. Germline V gene sequence: CDR1 SGDLS, CDR2 YYNGEE. V gave up 2 bases and J gave up 4 bases, with 10 bases separating them. The CDR3 contains 13 residues. The CDR3 nucleotides read TGTGCCAGCAGCGTTGACAGAGAATACGAGCAGTACTTC. It codes for CASSVDREYEQYF.

This clone has only a few counts. The chain combines TRBV7-9 with TRBJ2-1, with 8 bases fitting TRBD2. This CDR3 has 15 residues. With V trimmed by 5 bases and J by 6 bases, 9 bases remained unmatched. Germline values: CDR1 SEHNR, CDR2 FQNEAQ (reference sequence). CDR3 region: CASSPRLASFNEQFF. The CDR3, as DNA: TGTGCCAGCAGCCCAAGACTAGCGTCGTTCAATGAGCAGTTCTTC.

There are a few counts of this clone. The CDR3 bases are TGTGCCAGCAGCCCCCTCGCTAGCGGGAGAAGGGAGCAGTACTTC. This codes for CASSPLASGRREQYF. The chain joins TRBV7-2 to TRBJ2-7, with 10 positions matching TRBD2. With 5 bases clipped from V and 7 bases from J, the junction kept 11 bases outside the gene matches. Per the germline V gene, CDR1 is SGHTA and CDR2 is FQGNSA. CDR3 size: 15 residues.

CDR3: CANVVFLARPKNIQYF. The CDR3 DNA reads as TGTGCCAACGTCGTATTTCTAGCGCGGCCCAAAAACATTCAGTACTTC. V and J are TRBV7-2 and TRBJ2-4, with a possible D match to TRBD2 (6 bases). The CDR3 has 16 amino acids. Germline loops: CDR1 SGHTA, CDR2 FQGNSA. V was clipped by 10 bases and J by 2 bases, with 21 bases between them.

This clone appeared a few times. This chain connects TRBV4-2 to TRBJ2-5; D is unresolved. The CDR3 totals 15 residues. V lost 2 bases and J 4 bases, leaving 14 bases between the germline ends. Germline CDR1 and CDR2: LGHNA and YNFKEQ. CDR3: CASSQTAPVGETQYF. The CDR3 coding sequence is TGTGCCAGCAGCCAAACTGCTCCGGTCGGAGAGACCCAGTACTTC.

The sample holds one count of this clone. The genes are TRBV5-1 and TRBJ1-1; no definite D call. Germline CDR1 is SGHRS and CDR2 is YFSETQ. The CDR3 runs 16 residues. The V end lost 3 bases, the J end lost 1 base, and 16 bases lay between the germline ends. In nucleotides, the CDR3 is TGCGCCAGCAGCTCCCCGGGTGCACACCCGAACACTGAAGCTTTCTTT. It encodes CASSSPGAHPNTEAFF.

The genes are TRBV2 and TRBJ1-2; D unresolved. The CDR3 is 16 residues long. V shed 0 bases and J shed 5 bases, with 16 bases lying between them. From germline, CDR1 is SNHLY and CDR2 FYNNEI. DNA for the CDR3: TGTGCCAGCAGTGAAGCCTCCCGTGGAGGGAGGTATGGCTACACCTTC. Translating gives CASSEASRGGRYGYTF. Drawing the rest from reference TRBV2 and TRBJ1-2, the complete variable domain is EPEVTQTPSHQVTQMGQEVILRCVPISNHLYFYWYRQILGQKVEFLVSFYNNEISEKSEIFDDQFSVERPDGSNFTLKIRSTKLEDSAMYFCASSEASRGGRYGYTFGSGTRLTVV.

Here the CDR3 DNA reads TGTGCCAGCAGTTTGTACCCCCAGGGGAGGGGGCAGTTCTTC. Amino acids: CASSLYPQGRGQFF. The gene calls are TRBV28 and TRBJ2-1; possible D gene TRBD2, 7 bases. From germline, CDR1 is MDHEN and CDR2 SYDVKM. The CDR3 consists of 14 residues. Deletions cut 3 bases from V and 12 bases from J, with 18 bases between. Together with reference TRBV28 and TRBJ2-1, the CDR3 gives the full variable domain: DVKVTQSSRYLVKRTGEKVFLECVQDMDHENMFWYRQDPGLGLRLIYFSYDVKMKEKGDIPEGYSVSREKKERFSLILESASTNQTSMYLCASSLYPQGRGQFFGPGTRLTVL.

J is TRBJ2-5 and V is TRBV19; 12 nucleotides line up with TRBD2. This CDR3 region has 16 residues. Germline-derived CDR1 and CDR2 are LNHDA and SQIVND (reference sequence). V was clipped by 1 base and J by 3 bases; unmatched bases: 3. CDR3 nucleotide sequence: TGTGCCAGTAGTATAGGACTAGCGGGAGAGGAAGAGACCCAGTACTTC. Translated: CASSIGLAGEEETQYF.

This chain connects TRBV30 to TRBJ2-1; 11 bases align to TRBD2. The germline gives CDR1 GTSNPN, CDR2 SVGIG (reference sequence). This CDR3 region has 15 residues. J gave up 7 bases and V 0 bases, and 5 bases lay outside the gene matches. CDR3 protein: CAWSVLAGAGNEQFF. The CDR3 DNA sequence: TGTGCCTGGAGTGTACTAGCGGGAGCAGGTAATGAGCAGTTCTTC.

The chain uses TRBV5-4 and TRBJ2-5; 9 bases map to TRBD2. Losses at the gene ends were 4 bases for V and 3 bases for J; bases not matched to a gene: 1. The CDR3 spans 13 residues. Germline CDR1 and CDR2: SGHNT and YYREEE (reference sequence). CDR3 in amino acids: CASSLAGKETQYF. CDR3 in DNA: TGTGCCAGCAGCCTAGCGGGAAAAGAGACCCAGTACTTC.

This chain connects TRBV7-2 to TRBJ2-3; D is unclear. Looked up from germline, CDR1 is SGHTA and CDR2 is FQGNSA. V lost 3 bases, J lost 0 bases, and 7 bases lay in between. The CDR3 is 14 residues long. The CDR3 DNA sequence: TGTGCCAGCAGCTTGTACGGTAGCACAGATACGCAGTATTTT. It codes for CASSLYGSTDTQYF.

This clone was seen once. V is TRBV4-2 and J is TRBJ2-3, with 9 positions matching TRBD2. The CDR3 has 17 residues. J gave up 0 bases and V 0 bases, and 4 bases lay outside the gene matches. From germline, CDR1 is LGHNA and CDR2 YNFKEQ. CDR3 sequence: CASSQDGTSGSTDTQYF. DNA for the CDR3: TGTGCCAGCAGCCAAGATGGCACTAGCGGGAGCACAGATACGCAGTATTTT.

CDR3 sequence: CASSLRNEKLFF. The CDR3 DNA sequence: TGTGCCAGCAGCCTGCGTAATGAAAAACTGTTTTTT. This chain links TRBV14 with TRBJ1-4, with D unresolved. The CDR3 is 12 residues long. Deletions cut 4 bases from V and 4 bases from J, with 4 bases between. Germline CDR1 SGHDN, CDR2 FVKESK.

The chain recombines TRBV18 with TRBJ2-5, with D uncertain. Germline CDR1 reads KGHSH; CDR2 reads LQKENI. CDR3 length: 14 residues. Between the trimmed V and J ends, which lost 3 bases and 2 bases, there was a span of 10 bases. CDR3 nucleotides: TGTGCCAGCTCACCTACAGTCGCTCAAGAGACCCAGTACTTC. Its protein product is CASSPTVAQETQYF.

V and J are TRBV19 and TRBJ1-1, with D perhaps matching TRBD1 (5 bases). With 7 bases removed from V and 4 bases from J, the gap between germline ends came to 13 bases. The CDR3 length is 13 residues. In germline, CDR1 is LNHDA, CDR2 SQIVND (reference sequence). The CDR3 nucleotides are TGTGCCAGTACCGGAGTGGGGGGCACTGAAGCTTTCTTT. It specifies CASTGVGGTEAFF.

This chain uses TRBV19 with TRBJ2-5; D perhaps matches TRBD2 (5 bases). V lost 2 bases to trimming and J lost 2 bases, with 6 bases between them. CDR1 LNHDA and CDR2 SQIVND come from the germline V gene (reference sequence). The CDR3 has 13 amino acids. The DNA for the CDR3 is TGTGCCAGTAGTATACGAGGGCAAGAGACCCAGTACTTC. Translating gives CASSIRGQETQYF.

V and J are TRBV5-1 and TRBJ2-5; TRBD2 might be the D (7 bases). Germline-derived CDR1 and CDR2 are SGHRS and YFSETQ. The V end was cut by 4 bases, the J end by 4 bases, with 20 bases between. The length of the CDR3 is 16 residues. This CDR3 reads CASSPLRGGVLETQYF. Written as DNA, the CDR3 is TGCGCCAGCAGCCCCCTTAGGGGGGGCGTATTAGAGACCCAGTACTTC.

Remarks on this clone: One junction end disagrees with the germline gene, perhaps due to a read error. The genes are TRBV11-2 and TRBJ2-7, with 7 bases identical to TRBD2. This CDR3 is 13 amino acids long. CDR1 SGHAT and CDR2 FQNNGV come from the germline V gene. The DNA for the CDR3 is TGTGCCAGCAGCCCCACTCAAGGTGGGAGGGTGTTCTTC. Its translation: CASSPTQGGRVFF.

This clone was seen more than once but under ten times. The chain is built from TRBV9 and TRBJ1-4; D perhaps matches TRBD1 (5 bases). This CDR3 comprises 15 residues. Trimming shortened V by 5 bases and J by 1 base, and 12 bases separated the two germline ends. CDR1 and CDR2 from the germline V gene are SGDLS and YYNGEE. The DNA for the CDR3 is TGTGCCAGCAGTCCGTGGAGGGGAACTAATGAAAAACTGTTTTTT. It is translated as CASSPWRGTNEKLFF.

The chain has TRBV30 and TRBJ2-3, with D possibly matching TRBD1 (7 bases). Per the germline V gene, CDR1 is GTSNPN and CDR2 is SVGIG (reference sequence). The germline V and J ends were trimmed by 3 bases and 2 bases, with 21 bases remaining between them. The CDR3 is made up of 17 amino acids. CDR3 nucleotide sequence: TGTGCCTGGAGAAGGGGGGCATTGGAGGGGGCCACAGATACGCAGTATTTT. It translates to CAWRRGALEGATDTQYF.

V and J are TRBV7-9 and TRBJ2-5; 9 bases align to TRBD2. Germline-derived CDR1 and CDR2 are SEHNR and FQNEAQ (reference sequence). After removal of 6 bases from V and 2 bases from J, the junction contained 10 bases not matched to a gene. The CDR3 contains 16 residues. The CDR3 protein is CASSLGLAPYQETQYF. CDR3 nucleotide sequence: TGTGCCAGCAGTCTAGGACTAGCGCCGTATCAAGAGACCCAGTACTTC.

CDR3 bases: TGTGCCAGTAGTAGGCGGGGCTTAAATGAAGCTTTCTTT. Translating it yields CASSRRGLNEAFF. The chain has TRBV19 and TRBJ1-1; TRBD1 is a possible D gene (5 bases). Trimming pared 4 bases from V and 7 bases from J, leaving 13 bases between. This CDR3 spans 13 amino acids. Per germline, CDR1 LNHDA and CDR2 SQIVND (reference sequence).

This chain links TRBV7-6 with TRBJ2-3; 9 positions match TRBD1. Trimming took 4 bases from V and 6 from J; bases not matched to a gene: 11. The CDR3 spans 16 residues. Germline loops: CDR1 SGHVS, CDR2 FNYEAQ. CDR3: CASSSDRGRGRDTQYF. In DNA form, the CDR3 reads TGTGCCAGCAGCTCGGACAGGGGACGGGGCCGGGATACGCAGTATTTT.

The chain has TRBV25-1 and TRBJ2-5; D is perhaps TRBD2 (5 bases). The germline gives CDR1 MGHDK, CDR2 SYGVNS. CDR3 length equals 11 residues. V was pared by 4 bases and J by 5 bases, with 5 bases between. The CDR3 DNA follows: TGTGCCAGCAGTGCGGGGGAGACCCAGTACTTC. Translation: CASSAGETQYF.

The chain has TRBV27 and TRBJ1-2; D gene unclear. Germline V gene lookup returns CDR1 MNHEY and CDR2 SMNVEV (reference sequence). The CDR3 runs 15 residues. V lost 4 bases and J 0 bases, leaving 12 bases between the germline ends. CDR3 DNA: TGTGCCAGCAGTTCAGCGGCCTTAACTAACTATGGCTACACCTTC. As protein: CASSSAALTNYGYTF.